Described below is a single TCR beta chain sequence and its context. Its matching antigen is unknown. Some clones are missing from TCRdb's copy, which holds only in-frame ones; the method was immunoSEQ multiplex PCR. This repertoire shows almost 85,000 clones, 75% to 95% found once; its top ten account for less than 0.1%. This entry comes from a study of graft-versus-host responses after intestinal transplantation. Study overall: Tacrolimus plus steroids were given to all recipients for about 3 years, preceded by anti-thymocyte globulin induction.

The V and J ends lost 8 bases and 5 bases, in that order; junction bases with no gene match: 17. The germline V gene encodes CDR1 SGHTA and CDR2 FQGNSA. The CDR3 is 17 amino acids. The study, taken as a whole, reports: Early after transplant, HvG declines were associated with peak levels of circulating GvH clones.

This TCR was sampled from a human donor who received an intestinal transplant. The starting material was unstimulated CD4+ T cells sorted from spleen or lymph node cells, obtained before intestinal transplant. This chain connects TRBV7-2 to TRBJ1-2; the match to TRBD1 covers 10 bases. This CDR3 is CASAIRQGAHGEYGYTF. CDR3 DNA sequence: TGTGCCAGCGCCATTAGACAGGGGGCGCACGGCGAATATGGCTACACCTTC.